This entry features one T cell receptor beta chain sequence. Seattle's enrolled individuals joined amid active infection and were then monitored longitudinally. Between the trimmed V and J ends, which lost 2 bases and 6 bases, there was a span of 16 bases. CDR3 length equals 15 residues. In germline, CDR1 is SGHRS, CDR2 YFSETQ. Here immunoSEQ multiplex PCR was the method, and the copy in TCRdb shows in-frame clones only, minus some. The table lists 400,000 to 450,000 clones, about 90% of them singletons. The sample is drawn from a study of blood T cell repertoires in COVID-19. About the research overall: PBMCs, B-cell-depleted T cells, or T cells were the source of the cDNA or gDNA that made up the material.

Sequenced sample: peripheral blood. The V and J genes are TRBV5-1 and TRBJ2-3; a weak D match, TRBD2 (6 bases). The source of this sequence is a man aged 18 to 30 with COVID-19, enrolled during active disease. DNA for the CDR3: TGCGCCAGCAGCTTAGGCGGGACCGAGGGTGATACGCAGTATTTT. It codes for CASSLGGTEGDTQYF.